The 2 T cell receptor beta chains given below trace back to one sample, sequenced in a study of Graves' ophthalmopathy and Graves' hyperthyroidism. Amplification targeted the TCR beta CDR3 regions, with RNA transcripts as the source material. The workflow started with a first-round RT-PCR run with HTBI primers and then moved on to a second-round multiplex PCR. Each CDR3 protein gets one entry after TCRdb re-called the multiplex PCR reads with MiXCR. The sample contains 1 million to 1.3 million distinct CDR3 sequences, approximately 35% of which appear only once. The sample taken for sequencing was peripheral blood or thyroid tissue (not recorded which). The receptors here all came from an adult man with Graves' hyperthyroidism.

This clonotype was seen many times. The chain joins TRBV4-3 to TRBJ2-7; no definite D call. The germline gives CDR1 LGHNA, CDR2 YSLEER. V lost 2 bases to trimming and J lost 3 bases, with 14 bases between them. The CDR3 is made up of 15 amino acids. CDR3 bases: TGCGCCAGCAGCCAAACGGACGCGAAGATCTACGAGCAGTACTTC. Amino acid sequence: CASSQTDAKIYEQYF.

This clonotype appeared a few times. This chain uses TRBV6-5 with TRBJ1-6; the D is unclear. Looked up from germline, CDR1 is MNHEY and CDR2 is SVGAGI. This CDR3 contains 14 residues. Trimming removed 0 bases at V and 8 bases at J, with 8 bases between. CDR3 nucleotides: TGTGCCAGCAGTTACTCGATCCCTCATTCACCCCTCCACTTT. Translating gives CASSYSIPHSPLHF.